A single sample gave rise to the 2 T cell receptor beta chains below, sequenced in a study of long-term antiretroviral therapy in people with HIV. Survey level was the resolution at which the v3.0 immunoSEQ assay ran. This table comes from immunoSEQ multiplex PCR, and its TCRdb copy is limited to in-frame clones, with some not included. The sample lists roughly 17,000 clones, 77% occurring once. The source was unsorted PBMCs, collected 2.1 years after starting antiretroviral therapy. These receptors all stem from a man in his forties with HIV.

The rearrangement links TRBV18 to TRBJ2-3, with 9 bases aligning to TRBD1. This CDR3 comprises 14 residues. V lost 4 bases to trimming and J lost 3 bases; unmatched junction nucleotides: 2. The germline V gene has CDR1 KGHSH and CDR2 LQKENI. The CDR3 spells CASSRGQGTDTQYF. The DNA for the CDR3 is TGTGCCAGCTCACGAGGACAGGGGACAGATACGCAGTATTTT.

In its sample, this clone was seen once. The chain joins TRBV14 to TRBJ1-6; TRBD1 might be the D (5 bases). The V and J ends lost 4 bases and 7 bases respectively, with 11 bases between them. Germline-derived CDR1 and CDR2 are SGHDN and FVKESK. The CDR3 extends over 14 amino acids. The chain's CDR3 is CASSPRVWNSPLHF. CDR3 DNA: TGTGCCAGCAGCCCCAGGGTCTGGAATTCACCCCTCCACTTT. The variable domain in full, completed from reference TRBV14 and TRBJ1-6, reads EAGVTQFPSHSVIEKGQTVTLRCDPISGHDNLYWYRRVMGKEIKFLLHFVKESKQDESGMPNNRFLAERTGGTYSTLKVQPAELEDSGVYFCASSPRVWNSPLHFGNGTRLTVT.